This T cell receptor beta chain was profiled in a study of beta chain features in type 1 diabetes. Overall study findings and caveats: There was a possibility that cDNA sequencing over-represented cells with high TCR expression. Any HLA type influence on TCRB rearrangement was left unresolved here. Shortening of TCRB CDR3s, moderate but significant, appeared in all four CD4+ subsets of Type 1 diabetes patients.

Expressed TCRB transcripts were sequenced, since all the RNA that had been isolated was reverse transcribed. Profiling relied on immunoSEQ multiplex PCR, and the TCRdb table lists in-frame clones only, not all of them. Of 150,000 to 190,000 clones listed, 9% to 12% are singletons. This clone appeared a few times. Its antigen is unidentified. This CDR3 comprises 18 residues. V gave up 0 bases and J gave up 1 base; unmatched junction bases: 8. CDR1 and CDR2 (germline): SGHNT, YYREEE (reference sequence). Sequencing was carried out using central memory CD4+ T cells from blood. This chain uses TRBV5-4 with TRBJ2-2; 8 bases agree with TRBD1. The TCR was taken from a man in his thirties or forties with type 1 diabetes. The CDR3 DNA reads TGTGCCAGCAGCTTGGATGGCAGGGGGCGACTGAACACCGGGGAGCTGTTTTTT. Translation: CASSLDGRGRLNTGELFF.